This T cell receptor (beta chain) stems from a study of OX40 agonist ivuxolimab in advanced cancers. Across the whole study: Dose-escalation patients suffered from hepatocellular carcinoma, melanoma, renal cell or head and neck cancer.

The assay was immunoSEQ multiplex PCR, and TCRdb's table has in-frame clones only and misses some. The sample holds over 50,000 clones, more than 65% seen once. The CDR3 is 16 residues long. Germline V lookup: CDR1 SGHRS, CDR2 YFSETQ. V dropped 1 base and J dropped 3; count of bases not matched to a gene: 4. Individuals having autoimmune disease history or systemic immunosuppression were not enrolled. This chain uses TRBV5-1 with TRBJ2-3; TRBD2 matches 11 bases. This TCR came from an adult with an advanced solid tumor such as melanoma, head and neck, liver or kidney cancer. Specimen: CD4+ or CD8+ T cells sorted from blood, collected in a trial of the OX40 agonist ivuxolimab. The CDR3 nucleotides read TGCGCCAGCAGCTTGTGGGGACTAGCGGAAACAGATACGCAGTATTTT. This gives the protein CASSLWGLAETDTQYF.